This entry lists 29 T cell receptor beta chains sequenced from one sample in a study of cytotoxic CD8 clonotypes in ibrutinib-treated CLL (TCRdb year 2021). According to the study, the label for this sample's time point signals: around 2 years on ibrutinib. The method behind the library was the immunoSEQ multiplex PCR assay. Held by TCRdb, this immuneACCESS table contains in-frame sequences only and omits some clones. Under half of the omission traces to an unresolved V gene where checked; the cause of the rest is unknown. The sample data list 40,000 to 55,000 clones, and less than 85% of these were observed just once. Jointly, the top ten make up roughly 21% of the sample. Sequences were derived from PBMCs, sampled after 24 months of ibrutinib treatment. The receptor source for this set is a human donor with chronic lymphocytic leukemia.

The chain has TRBV7-2 and TRBJ2-7; a weak D match, TRBD1 (5 bases). The CDR3 has 12 residues. V was pared by 6 bases and J by 2 bases, with 8 bases between. Germline loops: CDR1 SGHTA, CDR2 FQGNSA. The CDR3 loop is CASSQGAYEQYF. The DNA of the CDR3 is TGTGCCAGCAGTCAGGGTGCCTACGAGCAGTACTTC.

The chain links TRBV28 to TRBJ1-4, with unresolved D. V lost 4 bases and J 7 bases, leaving 7 bases between the germline ends. The germline gives CDR1 MDHEN, CDR2 SYDVKM. This CDR3 has 12 residues. The CDR3 sequence is CASSSGAEKLFF. In nucleotides, the CDR3 is TGTGCCAGCAGTTCGGGAGCTGAAAAACTGTTTTTT.

The chain has TRBV4-1 and TRBJ2-3; 8 positions match TRBD2. Germline CDR1 is MGHRA and CDR2 is YSYEKL. The CDR3 covers 16 residues. V lost 1 base and J lost 9; bases outside the gene matches: 12. CDR3 DNA: TGCGCCAGCAGCCAAGTACCGAGCGGGAGAGGAGAGACGCAGTATTTT. Its protein product is CASSQVPSGRGETQYF.

The chain has TRBV5-4 and TRBJ2-7; possibly TRBD2 for D (5 bases). CDR1 SGHNT and CDR2 YYREEE come from the germline V gene (reference sequence). The V and J ends lost 0 bases and 5 bases respectively, with 12 bases between them. The CDR3 has 14 amino acids. The CDR3 nucleotides are TGTGCCAGCAGCTTGGTACTAGGATTCGACGAGCAGTACTTC. As protein: CASSLVLGFDEQYF.

The chain recombines TRBV5-4 with TRBJ2-7; 11 bases fit TRBD2. V dropped 4 bases and J dropped 3; count of bases not matched to a gene: 9. The germline V gene has CDR1 SGHNT and CDR2 YYREEE (reference sequence). This CDR3 comprises 16 residues. This CDR3 reads CASSTTSGTSGYEQYF. The CDR3 nucleotides read TGTGCCAGCAGCACTACATCCGGGACTAGCGGCTACGAGCAGTACTTC. Filled out from reference TRBV5-4 and TRBJ2-7, the complete variable domain reads ETGVTQSPTHLIKTRGQQVTLRCSSQSGHNTVSWYQQALGQGPQFIFQYYREEENGRGNFPPRFSGLQFPNYSSELNVNALELDDSALYLCASSTTSGTSGYEQYFGPGTRLTVT.

This chain joins TRBV30 and TRBJ1-5; D ambiguous. Trimming pared 0 bases from V and 2 bases from J, leaving 8 bases between. Germline V lookup: CDR1 GTSNPN, CDR2 SVGIG (reference sequence). CDR3 size: 14 residues. The CDR3 is CAWSVTRGNQPQHF. CDR3 bases: TGTGCCTGGAGTGTAACAAGGGGCAATCAGCCCCAGCATTTT.

The chain employs TRBV2 and TRBJ2-1; D not certain. The germline gives CDR1 SNHLY, CDR2 FYNNEI. The CDR3 runs to 15 residues. V lost 7 bases to trimming and J lost 5 bases, with 18 bases between them. The chain's CDR3 is CASINWLAGDNEQFF. CDR3 DNA: TGTGCCAGCATCAACTGGTTGGCCGGCGACAATGAGCAGTTCTTC.

V and J are TRBV18 and TRBJ1-1; D possibly corresponds to TRBD1 (5 bases). Germline CDR1 and CDR2: KGHSH and LQKENI. This CDR3 spans 14 amino acids. V lost 5 bases and J lost 6, with 16 bases in between. Written as DNA, the CDR3 is TGTGCCAGCTCAACCATTCCGGGGGTATCTGAAGCTTTCTTT. It is translated as CASSTIPGVSEAFF.

The chain has TRBV19 and TRBJ1-4; D possibly corresponds to TRBD1 (5 bases). Germline V gene lookup returns CDR1 LNHDA and CDR2 SQIVND (reference sequence). The ends were cut back, 3 bases at V and 4 bases at J, with 12 bases in the middle. The CDR3 runs to 15 residues. The DNA for the CDR3 is TGTGCCAGTAGTATCCCGACAGACCTTAATGAAAAACTGTTTTTT. It encodes CASSIPTDLNEKLFF.

In its sample, this clone was seen a few times. V and J are TRBV19 and TRBJ1-4; 7 bases agree with TRBD1. V lost 5 bases, J lost 0 bases, and 6 bases stayed unmatched. Germline V gene lookup returns CDR1 LNHDA and CDR2 SQIVND (reference sequence). The CDR3 is 16 residues long. The CDR3 protein is CASSLDRTATNEKLFF. Written as DNA, the CDR3 is TGTGCCAGTAGTTTGGACAGGACCGCAACTAATGAAAAACTGTTTTTT.

The chain uses TRBV2 and TRBJ1-4; D ambiguous. The length of the CDR3 is 16 residues. Trimming left V 4 bases short and J 4 bases short, with 16 bases between. Germline V gives CDR1 SNHLY, CDR2 FYNNEI. CDR3 sequence: CASSVFAGGYNEKLFF. The DNA of the CDR3 is TGTGCCAGCAGTGTCTTTGCGGGAGGGTATAATGAAAAACTGTTTTTT.

This chain connects TRBV5-1 to TRBJ2-1; D ambiguous. The CDR3 totals 13 residues. The V gene lost 1 base and the J gene lost 15 bases, with 17 bases spanning the gap. The V gene's germline CDR1 is SGHRS and CDR2 YFSETQ. CDR3 region: CASSLSGAQFRFF. The CDR3 coding sequence is TGCGCCAGCAGCTTGTCAGGCGCCCAGTTTCGGTTCTTC.

The chain employs TRBV27 and TRBJ2-7; 9 bases align to TRBD1. Germline V gene data show CDR1 as MNHEY and CDR2 as SMNVEV (reference sequence). The V and J ends lost 0 bases and 2 bases, in that order; junction bases with no gene match: 2. The CDR3 spans 15 residues. The CDR3: CASSLSGQGPYEQYF. The DNA for the CDR3 is TGTGCCAGCAGTTTATCGGGACAGGGCCCCTACGAGCAGTACTTC.

A single count supports this clone. The gene calls are TRBV4-1 and TRBJ1-1; TRBD1 aligns across 7 bases. Germline V lookup: CDR1 MGHRA, CDR2 YSYEKL. CDR3 length equals 13 residues. V lost 2 bases, J lost 13 bases, and 10 bases stayed unmatched. The CDR3 sequence is CASSQPPGQPIFF. The CDR3 DNA sequence: TGCGCCAGCAGCCAACCCCCGGGACAGCCGATTTTCTTT.

The chain has TRBV9 and TRBJ2-1; D may be TRBD1 or TRBD2 (5 bases each). V shed 4 bases and J shed 0 bases, with 17 bases lying between them. The CDR3 spans 17 residues. CDR1 is SGDLS and CDR2 is YYNGEE in the germline V gene. CDR3 sequence: CASSLRGDRSSYNEQFF. The CDR3 DNA reads TGTGCCAGCAGCTTACGGGGCGACCGCAGCTCCTACAATGAGCAGTTCTTC. Full variable domain (missing parts from reference TRBV9 and TRBJ2-1): DSGVTQTPKHLITATGQRVTLRCSPRSGDLSVYWYQQSLDQGLQFLIQYYNGEERAKGNILERFSAQQFPDLHSELNLSSLELGDSALYFCASSLRGDRSSYNEQFFGPGTRLTVL.

V is TRBV4-3 and J is TRBJ2-7; D call uncertain. V lost 0 bases to trimming and J lost 7 bases, with 10 bases between them. The CDR3 length is 13 residues. Germline V gene lookup returns CDR1 LGHNA and CDR2 YSLEER. Written as DNA, the CDR3 is TGCGCCAGCAGCCAAGACCCCTCCCAGGAGCAGTACTTC. The encoded protein is CASSQDPSQEQYF.

A few counts support this clone. This chain connects TRBV6-5 to TRBJ2-3, with TRBD1 identical over 7 bases. This CDR3 is built from 14 residues. Germline V CDR1 and CDR2: MNHEY, SVGAGI. Losses at the gene ends were 5 bases for V and 2 bases for J; bases not matched to a gene: 4. CDR3 loop: CASSNRGYTDTQYF. Here the CDR3 DNA reads TGTGCCAGCAGTAACAGGGGCTACACAGATACGCAGTATTTT.

The count of this clone is one. The genes are TRBV29-1 and TRBJ2-3; 9 nucleotides match TRBD2. The CDR3 extends over 15 amino acids. V lost 6 bases to trimming and J lost 0 bases; unmatched junction nucleotides: 7. Germline values: CDR1 SQVTM, CDR2 ANQGSEA. The CDR3 DNA follows: TGCAGCGTCACTAGCGGGCGACCTAGCACAGATACGCAGTATTTT. Its protein product is CSVTSGRPSTDTQYF.

This rearrangement joins TRBV4-2 to TRBJ2-5; 8 bases agree with TRBD2. The germline gives CDR1 LGHNA, CDR2 YNFKEQ. This CDR3 has 15 residues. After removal of 4 bases from V and 5 bases from J, the junction contained 9 bases not matched to a gene. The CDR3 bases are TGTGCCAGCAGCCCGGGACCGCCGGGAGGGGAGACCCAGTACTTC. Amino acids: CASSPGPPGGETQYF.

This clone was counted once. The chain uses TRBV28 and TRBJ2-5; 10 bases are shared with TRBD1. The J call may be faulty, since TRBJ2-7 better matches the DNA end. CDR3 length: 16 amino acids. Germline CDR1 reads MDHEN; CDR2 reads SYDVKM. CDR3: CASSSGWGTGVYEQYF. CDR3 nucleotide sequence: TGTGCCAGCAGTTCTGGGTGGGGGACAGGGGTCTACGAGCAGTACTTC.

The CDR3, as DNA: TGTGCCAGCAGCTTAGCCGCAGGACGTCCTCGAAATGAGCAGTTCTTC. This encodes CASSLAAGRPRNEQFF. The chain is built from TRBV11-3 and TRBJ2-1; D gene uncertain. Trimming took off 1 base at V and 7 bases at J, with 17 bases between the two ends. Looked up from germline, CDR1 is SGHNT and CDR2 is YENEEA. The CDR3 covers 16 residues.

The chain joins TRBV4-3 to TRBJ2-2, with 9 bases fitting TRBD2. Germline V gene lookup returns CDR1 LGHNA and CDR2 YSLEER. After removal of 1 base from V and 5 bases from J, the junction contained 2 bases not matched to a gene. The CDR3 extends over 15 amino acids. This CDR3 reads CASSQGGRDTGELFF. As DNA, the CDR3 is TGCGCCAGCAGCCAAGGCGGGAGGGATACCGGGGAGCTGTTTTTT.

The gene calls are TRBV28 and TRBJ1-5; D unresolved. CDR1 is MDHEN and CDR2 is SYDVKM in the germline V gene. The CDR3 runs to 18 residues. V was shortened by 6 bases and J by 3 bases, with 24 bases between the two germline ends. CDR3 in DNA: TGTGCCAGCAGCTCTATCGACCGTCTGGCCGTCAACAATCAGCCCCAGCATTTT. This encodes CASSSIDRLAVNNQPQHF.

In DNA form, the CDR3 reads TGTGCCAGCAGCTTGAGTGGGGCAGGGCGGAACACTGAAGCTTTCTTT. Amino acids: CASSLSGAGRNTEAFF. The chain is built from TRBV5-6 and TRBJ1-1, with a weak D call TRBD1 (5 bases). Germline CDR1 reads SGHDT; CDR2 reads YYEEEE. V gave up 1 base and J gave up 1 base, with 14 bases separating them. The CDR3 is 16 amino acids. The complete variable domain, with remaining parts taken from reference TRBV5-6 and TRBJ1-1, reads DAGVTQSPTHLIKTRGQQVTLRCSPKSGHDTVSWYQQALGQGPQFIFQYYEEEERQRGNFPDRFSGHQFPNYSSELNVNALLLGDSALYLCASSLSGAGRNTEAFFGQGTRLTVV.

V usage is TRBV11-2 and J usage is TRBJ2-7; 10 bases are a match to TRBD1. Trimming removed 4 bases from V and 6 bases from J; junction bases left unmatched: 12. Germline CDR1 is SGHAT and CDR2 is FQNNGV. The CDR3 extends over 16 amino acids. CDR3 protein: CASSYSDRGRNGEQYF. The CDR3 DNA reads TGTGCCAGCAGCTATTCCGACAGGGGGCGAAACGGCGAGCAGTACTTC.

This clone was counted a single time. This chain connects TRBV28 to TRBJ1-1; the D is unclear. This CDR3 contains 14 residues. The germline V gene encodes CDR1 MDHEN and CDR2 SYDVKM. Trimming pared 4 bases from V and 5 bases from J, leaving 14 bases between. The CDR3 nucleotides are TGTGCCAGCAGTTACCGCCACGTAGCGACTGAAGCTTTCTTT. Amino acid sequence: CASSYRHVATEAFF. Full variable domain (remainder filled in from reference TRBV28 and TRBJ1-1): DVKVTQSSRYLVKRTGEKVFLECVQDMDHENMFWYRQDPGLGLRLIYFSYDVKMKEKGDIPEGYSVSREKKERFSLILESASTNQTSMYLCASSYRHVATEAFFGQGTRLTVV.

The chain joins TRBV6-1 to TRBJ1-1, with D possibly being TRBD1 (6 bases). Germline V lookup: CDR1 MNHNS, CDR2 SASEGT. The CDR3 totals 13 residues. Trimming shortened V by 3 bases and J by 5 bases, and 10 bases separated the two germline ends. CDR3 DNA sequence: TGTGCCAGCAGTGAGCAGGGGAAGACTGAAGCTTTCTTT. It encodes CASSEQGKTEAFF.

The genes are TRBV2 and TRBJ1-2, with TRBD1 as a possible D gene (6 bases). Trimming removed 4 bases at V and 8 bases at J, with 14 bases between. This CDR3 region has 13 residues. Per the germline V gene, CDR1 is SNHLY and CDR2 is FYNNEI. The CDR3 region is CASSVQGPGGYTF. The CDR3 region has the DNA TGTGCCAGCAGTGTACAGGGCCCTGGGGGCTACACCTTC.

The rearrangement links TRBV21-1 to TRBJ2-1; the DNA was not compared with TRBD2, the D call given in the table. TRBV21-1 is a recognized pseudogene. The CDR3 length is 16 residues. The CDR3 sequence is CASSPPGVAAFNEQFF. The CDR3, as DNA: TGTGCCAGCAGCCCCCCCGGAGTAGCGGCCTTCAATGAGCAGTTCTTC.